The 20 T cell receptor beta chains listed next were all sequenced from one sample in a study of response to subunit inactivated influenza vaccine. MiXCR, applied by TCRdb to the RT-PCR reads, yields one record per CDR3 protein. The sample has hundreds of thousands of distinct CDR3 sequences, about 8% seen once; the top ten hold approximately 12%. The specimen comprised PBMCs from blood, sampled less than 25 months after vaccination. All receptors come from a man between 50 and 70 years old who received an inactivated influenza vaccine.

Many counts were recorded for this clonotype. The J gene is TRBJ2-1, the V gene TRBV5-1; no firm D call. In germline, CDR1 is SGHRS, CDR2 YFSETQ. Trimming left V 0 bases short and J 4 bases short, with 11 bases between. The CDR3 sequence is 15 residues long. The CDR3 region is CASSLETDGYNEQFF. CDR3 in DNA: TGCGCCAGCAGCTTGGAGACGGACGGTTACAATGAGCAGTTCTTC. The full variable domain, with the rest looked up from reference TRBV5-1 and TRBJ2-1, is KAGVTQTPRYLIKTRGQQVTLSCSPISGHRSVSWYQQTPGQGLQFLFEYFSETQRNKGNFPGRFSGRQFSNSRSEMNVSTLELGDSALYLCASSLETDGYNEQFFGPGTRLTVL.

This clonotype has a handful of counts. This sequence joins TRBV5-1 and TRBJ2-2; 10 nucleotides align to TRBD2. Germline V gene lookup returns CDR1 SGHRS and CDR2 YFSETQ. Unmatched junction bases numbered 7, after V lost 9 bases and J lost 2 bases. This CDR3 region has 15 residues. CDR3: CATRTSGINTGELFF. The CDR3, as DNA: TGCGCCACAAGAACTAGCGGGATAAACACCGGGGAGCTGTTTTTT.

This clonotype was seen more than once but under ten times. The rearrangement uses TRBV5-5 and TRBJ2-7; perhaps D is TRBD1 or TRBD2 (5 bases each). Germline V CDR1 and CDR2: SGHKS, YYEKEE (reference sequence). V was pared by 5 bases and J by 3 bases, with 15 bases between. The CDR3 is 14 amino acids. This CDR3 reads CASSPGTDLYEQYF. DNA for the CDR3: TGTGCCAGCAGTCCCGGGACGGACCTCTACGAGCAGTACTTC. The whole variable domain, remainder taken from reference TRBV5-5 and TRBJ2-7, is DAGVTQSPTHLIKTRGQQVTLRCSPISGHKSVSWYQQVLGQGPQFIFQYYEKEERGRGNFPDRFSARQFPNYSSELNVNALLLGDSALYLCASSPGTDLYEQYFGPGTRLTVT.

This clonotype appeared many times. The rearrangement links TRBV7-9 to TRBJ1-4; 9 bases map to TRBD1. J gave up 8 bases and V 5 bases, and 6 bases lay outside the gene matches. Germline lookup yields CDR1 SEHNR and CDR2 FQNEAQ (reference sequence). The CDR3 consists of 14 residues. The CDR3 DNA sequence: TGTGCCAGCAGCAAACAGGGGGCCCACGAAAAACTGTTTTTT. Translating it yields CASSKQGAHEKLFF.

This clonotype appeared a few times. The rearrangement uses TRBV2 and TRBJ2-5; D is uncertain. CDR3 length equals 11 residues. Per the germline V gene, CDR1 is SNHLY and CDR2 is FYNNEI. Trimming removed 2 bases at V and 7 bases at J, with 5 bases between. The CDR3 DNA sequence: TGTGCCAGCAGTGAACCGGGGACCCAGTACTTC. Protein product: CASSEPGTQYF.

There are many counts of this clonotype. The CDR3 sequence: CASSTLRGVNEQFF. In DNA form, the CDR3 reads TGTGCCAGCAGTACTCTCCGAGGGGTCAATGAGCAGTTCTTC. The chain is built from TRBV12-3 or TRBV12-4 and TRBJ2-1, with D possibly called TRBD1 or TRBD2 (5 bases each). Trimming cost V 5 bases and J 6 bases, with 14 bases left between them. The CDR3 consists of 14 residues.

The chain is built from TRBV6-2 or TRBV6-3 and TRBJ1-5; 8 bases map to TRBD1. Trimming at V came to 2 bases and at J to 1 base, leaving 13 bases not matched to a gene. The CDR3 runs 19 residues. Germline values: CDR1 MNHEY, CDR2 SVGEGT. CDR3 bases: TGTGCCAGCAGTTACCTCCGCAGGGGGCCGATCAAGAGCAATCAGCCCCAGCATTTT. The encoded protein is CASSYLRRGPIKSNQPQHF.

This clonotype was recorded at least ten times. The J gene is TRBJ1-2, the V gene TRBV3-1; possible D gene TRBD1, 6 bases. The ends were cut back, 3 bases at V and 0 bases at J, with 8 bases in the middle. Germline V gene sequence: CDR1 LGHDT, CDR2 YNNKEL (reference sequence). This CDR3 has 14 residues. The CDR3 region is CASSQGHTNYGYTF. The CDR3 DNA reads as TGTGCCAGCAGCCAGGGACATACTAACTATGGCTACACCTTC.

This clonotype was observed a few times. V usage is TRBV27 and J usage is TRBJ1-5; D is uncertain. CDR1 and CDR2 from the germline V gene are MNHEY and SMNVEV (reference sequence). Trimming left V 0 bases short and J 6 bases short, with 9 bases between. This CDR3 is built from 14 residues. The CDR3 region has the DNA TGTGCCAGCAGTTTATCGCGTCAAATTCAGCCCCAGCATTTT. It codes for CASSLSRQIQPQHF.

This clonotype was observed a handful of times. The chain employs TRBV4-3 and TRBJ2-7; TRBD2 aligns across 10 bases. J gave up 6 bases and V 4 bases, and 3 bases lay outside the gene matches. Germline V gives CDR1 LGHNA, CDR2 YSLEER. The CDR3 is 13 amino acids. The CDR3, as DNA: TGCGCCAGCAGCCTCTGGACTAGCGGCGAGCAGTACTTC. As protein: CASSLWTSGEQYF.

The chain couples TRBV5-1 to TRBJ1-1; 9 bases are shared with TRBD1. V was clipped by 3 bases and J by 4 bases; unmatched bases: 7. The CDR3 has 15 residues. Germline loops: CDR1 SGHRS, CDR2 YFSETQ. The CDR3 sequence: CASSYGTGMGTEAFF. The CDR3 coding sequence is TGCGCCAGCAGCTACGGGACAGGGATGGGCACTGAAGCTTTCTTT.

Regarding this clonotype: Since the CDR3 does not end with the conserved phenylalanine or tryptophan, this likely comes from a read error. CDR3 in amino acids: CASSVLLGPNEQFS. CDR3 sequence (DNA): TGCGCCAGCAGCGTACTACTAGGTCCCAATGAGCAGTTCTCC. This rearrangement joins TRBV10-2 to TRBJ2-1; D may be TRBD2 (5 bases). The V gene lost 6 bases and the J gene lost 6 bases, with 15 bases spanning the gap. The CDR3 totals 14 residues. The germline V gene encodes CDR1 WSHSY and CDR2 SAAADI.

The gene calls are TRBV4-3 and TRBJ2-2; 9 bases fit TRBD1. Germline V gives CDR1 LGHNA, CDR2 YSLEER. CDR3 size: 17 residues. Germline trimming cut 0 bases from V and 7 bases from J; bases unmatched to any gene: 9. CDR3 sequence (DNA): TGCGCCAGCAGCCAAGACTGGGACAGGGATCAATACGGGGAGCTGTTTTTT. Its protein is CASSQDWDRDQYGELFF.

The chain recombines TRBV7-2 with TRBJ2-5, with 7 bases lining up with TRBD2. The germline V gene has CDR1 SGHTA and CDR2 FQGNSA. CDR3 length: 14 residues. J lost 4 bases, V lost 3 bases, and 5 bases had no gene match. The CDR3 sequence is CASSLGWGGETQYF. The CDR3 nucleotides read TGTGCCAGCAGCTTGGGGTGGGGGGGAGAGACCCAGTACTTC.

The gene calls are TRBV25-1 and TRBJ2-7; 10 nucleotides agree with TRBD1. CDR3 length: 14 amino acids. The germline V gene has CDR1 MGHDK and CDR2 SYGVNS. Trimming removed 5 bases from V and 7 bases from J; junction bases left unmatched: 8. The CDR3 sequence: CASSTVGQGREQYF. The CDR3 DNA sequence: TGTGCCAGCAGTACCGTGGGACAGGGGAGGGAGCAGTACTTC.

This clonotype was seen only a few times. This chain joins TRBV5-1 and TRBJ2-3; 11 bases are shared with TRBD2. Trimming cost V 2 bases and J 4 bases; bases outside gene matches: 0. This CDR3 spans 14 amino acids. CDR1 and CDR2 (germline): SGHRS, YFSETQ. Written as DNA, the CDR3 is TGCGCCAGCAGCTTTAGCGGGGGGGCAGATACGCAGTATTTT. It specifies CASSFSGGADTQYF.

This clonotype has a handful of counts. The J gene is TRBJ2-7, the V gene TRBV20-1; D remains ambiguous. Trimming removed 1 base from V and 7 bases from J, with 17 bases in between. CDR1 is DFQATT and CDR2 is SNEGSKA in the germline V gene (reference sequence). This CDR3 spans 14 amino acids. The CDR3 sequence is CSARGVSSWHEQYF. The CDR3 DNA follows: TGCAGTGCTAGAGGGGTTTCCTCCTGGCATGAGCAGTACTTC.

The chain couples TRBV28 to TRBJ1-1; a weak D match, TRBD1 (5 bases). Germline-derived CDR1 and CDR2 are MDHEN and SYDVKM. There are 13 residues in the CDR3. The V and J ends lost 3 bases and 10 bases respectively, with 15 bases between them. The CDR3 is CASSFSGRGRAFF. CDR3 sequence (DNA): TGTGCCAGCAGTTTCTCGGGGCGGGGGAGAGCTTTCTTT.

V and J are TRBV4-1 and TRBJ2-3; TRBD2 agrees at 7 bases. Germline V CDR1 and CDR2: MGHRA, YSYEKL. The V and J ends lost 7 bases and 7 bases, in that order; junction bases with no gene match: 14. The length of the CDR3 is 15 residues. This CDR3 reads CASTPLAREGNTQYF. In DNA, the CDR3 is TGCGCCAGCACTCCACTAGCGCGGGAAGGAAATACGCAGTATTTT.

This clonotype showed up just a few times. This sequence joins TRBV20-1 and TRBJ2-5; TRBD2 matches at 9 bases. CDR1 and CDR2 (germline): DFQATT, SNEGSKA (reference sequence). The V gene end was trimmed by 1 base and the J gene end by 1 base; junction bases not matched to a gene: 4. The CDR3 loop spans 15 amino acids. The CDR3 sequence is CSARGTSALQETQYF. For the CDR3, the DNA is TGCAGTGCTAGAGGGACTAGCGCACTCCAAGAGACCCAGTACTTC.